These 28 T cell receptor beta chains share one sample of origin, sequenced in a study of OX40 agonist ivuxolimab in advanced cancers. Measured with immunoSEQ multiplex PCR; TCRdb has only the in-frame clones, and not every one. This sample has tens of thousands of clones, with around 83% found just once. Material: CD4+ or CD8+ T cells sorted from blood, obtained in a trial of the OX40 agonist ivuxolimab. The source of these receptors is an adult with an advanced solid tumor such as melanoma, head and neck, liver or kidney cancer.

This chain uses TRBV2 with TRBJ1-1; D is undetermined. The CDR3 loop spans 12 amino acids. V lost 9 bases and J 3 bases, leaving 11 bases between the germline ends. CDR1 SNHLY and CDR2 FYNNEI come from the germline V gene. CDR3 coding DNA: TGTGCCAGTTATGGCGGGGACACTGAAGCTTTCTTT. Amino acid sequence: CASYGGDTEAFF.

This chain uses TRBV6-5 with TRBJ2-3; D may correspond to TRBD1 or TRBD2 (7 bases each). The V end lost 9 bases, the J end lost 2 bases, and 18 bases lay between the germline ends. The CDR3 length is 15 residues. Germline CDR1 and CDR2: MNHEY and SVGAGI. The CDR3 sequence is CASRRGRGHTDTQYF. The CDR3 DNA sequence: TGTGCCAGTAGGCGGGGGAGGGGGCACACAGATACGCAGTATTTT.

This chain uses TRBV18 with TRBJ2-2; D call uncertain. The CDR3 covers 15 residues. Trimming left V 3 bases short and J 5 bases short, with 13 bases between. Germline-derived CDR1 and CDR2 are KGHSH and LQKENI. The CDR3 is CASSPRAQVTGELFF. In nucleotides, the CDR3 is TGTGCCAGCTCACCCCGGGCCCAGGTGACCGGGGAGCTGTTTTTT.

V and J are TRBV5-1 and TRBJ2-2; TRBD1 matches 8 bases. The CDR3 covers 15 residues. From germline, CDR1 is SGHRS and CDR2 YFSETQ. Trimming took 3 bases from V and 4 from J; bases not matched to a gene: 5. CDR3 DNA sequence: TGCGCCAGCAGCTATGGACAGGGTAGCACCGGGGAGCTGTTTTTT. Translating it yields CASSYGQGSTGELFF. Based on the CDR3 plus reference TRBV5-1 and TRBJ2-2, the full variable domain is KAGVTQTPRYLIKTRGQQVTLSCSPISGHRSVSWYQQTPGQGLQFLFEYFSETQRNKGNFPGRFSGRQFSNSRSEMNVSTLELGDSALYLCASSYGQGSTGELFFGEGSRLTVL.

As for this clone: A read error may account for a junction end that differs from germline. The CDR3 is CASSFPRGEGYTF. Written as DNA, the CDR3 is TGTGCCAGCAGCTTCCCCAGGGGAGAAGGCTACACCTTC. V usage is TRBV5-1 and J usage is TRBJ1-2; D is possibly TRBD1 (6 bases). Per germline, CDR1 SGHRS and CDR2 YFSETQ. The CDR3 length is 13 residues. Together with reference TRBV5-1 and TRBJ1-2, the CDR3 gives the full variable domain: KAGVTQTPRYLIKTRGQQVTLSCSPISGHRSVSWYQQTPGQGLQFLFEYFSETQRNKGNFPGRFSGRQFSNSRSEMNVSTLELGDSALYLCASSFPRGEGYTFGSGTRLTVV.

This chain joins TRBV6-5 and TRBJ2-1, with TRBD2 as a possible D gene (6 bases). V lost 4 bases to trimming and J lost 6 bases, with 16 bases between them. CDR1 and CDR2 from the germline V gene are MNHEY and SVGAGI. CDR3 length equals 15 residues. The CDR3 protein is CASSSIAARGNEQFF. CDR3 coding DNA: TGTGCCAGCAGTTCGATAGCGGCAAGAGGCAATGAGCAGTTCTTC.

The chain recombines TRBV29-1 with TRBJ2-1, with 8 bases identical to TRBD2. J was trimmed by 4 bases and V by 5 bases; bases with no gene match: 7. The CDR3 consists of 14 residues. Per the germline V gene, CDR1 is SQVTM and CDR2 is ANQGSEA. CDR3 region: CSVQSGRAYNEQFF. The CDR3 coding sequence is TGCAGCGTTCAGAGCGGGAGAGCTTACAATGAGCAGTTCTTC.

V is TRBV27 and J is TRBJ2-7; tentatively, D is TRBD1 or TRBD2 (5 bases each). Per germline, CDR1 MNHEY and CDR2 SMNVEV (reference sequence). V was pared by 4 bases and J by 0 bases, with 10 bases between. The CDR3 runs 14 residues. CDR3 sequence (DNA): TGTGCCAGCAGTTGGGACCGGAGCTCCTACGAGCAGTACTTC. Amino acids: CASSWDRSSYEQYF.

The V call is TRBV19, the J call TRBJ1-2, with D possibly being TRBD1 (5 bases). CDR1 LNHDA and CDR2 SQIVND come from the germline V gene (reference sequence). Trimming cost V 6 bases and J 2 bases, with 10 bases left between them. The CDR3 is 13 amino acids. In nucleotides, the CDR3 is TGTGCCAGTAGCGAGGGACCAAACTATGGCTACACCTTC. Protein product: CASSEGPNYGYTF.

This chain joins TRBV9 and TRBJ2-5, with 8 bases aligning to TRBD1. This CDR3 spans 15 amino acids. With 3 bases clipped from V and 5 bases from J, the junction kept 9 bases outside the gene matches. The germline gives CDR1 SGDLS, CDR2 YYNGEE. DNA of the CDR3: TGTGCCAGCAGCGCCTCGGACAGGGCAGGGGAGACCCAGTACTTC. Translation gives CASSASDRAGETQYF.

CDR3: CASSPQIPGPPILNTEAFF. Written as DNA, the CDR3 is TGTGCCAGCTCACCACAAATTCCGGGCCCACCGATCTTAAACACTGAAGCTTTCTTT. The gene calls are TRBV18 and TRBJ1-1, with unresolved D. V was cut by 1 base and J by 2 bases, with 23 bases left in between. Germline V CDR1 and CDR2: KGHSH, LQKENI. The CDR3 loop spans 19 amino acids.

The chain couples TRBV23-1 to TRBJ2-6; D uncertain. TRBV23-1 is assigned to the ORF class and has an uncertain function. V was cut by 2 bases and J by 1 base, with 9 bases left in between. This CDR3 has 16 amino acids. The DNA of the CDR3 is TGCGCCAGCAGTCAAGTCACCTTGTCTGGGGCCAACGTCCTGACTTTC. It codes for CASSQVTLSGANVLTF.

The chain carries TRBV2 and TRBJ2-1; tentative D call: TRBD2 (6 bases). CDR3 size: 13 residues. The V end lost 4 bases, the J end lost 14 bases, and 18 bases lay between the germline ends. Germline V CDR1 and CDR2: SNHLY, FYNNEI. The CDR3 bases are TGTGCCAGCAGTGGCTTGAGCGGGTTGGGGGAGTTCTTC. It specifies CASSGLSGLGEFF.

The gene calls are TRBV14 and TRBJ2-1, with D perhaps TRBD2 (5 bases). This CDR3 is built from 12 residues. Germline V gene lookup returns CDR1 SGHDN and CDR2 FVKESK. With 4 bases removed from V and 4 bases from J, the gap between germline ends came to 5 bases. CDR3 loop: CASSPGYNEQFF. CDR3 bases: TGTGCCAGCAGCCCGGGGTACAATGAGCAGTTCTTC.

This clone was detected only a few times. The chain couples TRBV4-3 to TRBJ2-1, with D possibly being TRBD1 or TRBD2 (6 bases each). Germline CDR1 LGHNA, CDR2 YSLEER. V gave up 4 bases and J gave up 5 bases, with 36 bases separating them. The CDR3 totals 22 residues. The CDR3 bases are TGCGCCAGCAGCCCCAAACCGGTCGTAGGAGGGTCAACAGGGTGGGAGGACAATGAGCAGTTCTTC. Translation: CASSPKPVVGGSTGWEDNEQFF.

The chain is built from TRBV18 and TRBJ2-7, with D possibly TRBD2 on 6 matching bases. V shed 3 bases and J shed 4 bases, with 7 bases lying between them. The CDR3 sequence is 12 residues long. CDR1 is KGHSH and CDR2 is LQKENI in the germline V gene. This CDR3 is CASSPGRYEQYF. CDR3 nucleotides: TGTGCCAGCTCACCTGGGAGGTACGAGCAGTACTTC.

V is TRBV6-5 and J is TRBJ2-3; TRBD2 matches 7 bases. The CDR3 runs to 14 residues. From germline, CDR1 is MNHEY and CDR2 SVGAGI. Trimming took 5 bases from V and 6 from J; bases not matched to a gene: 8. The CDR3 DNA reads TGTGCCAGCAGTAGAGGACTAGTCTCCGATACGCAGTATTTT. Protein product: CASSRGLVSDTQYF.

The CDR3 region is CASSLNLNYGYTF. For the CDR3, the DNA is TGTGCCAGCAGCTTAAATCTAAACTATGGCTACACCTTC. The rearrangement uses TRBV7-2 and TRBJ1-2; D remains unclear. The V and J ends lost 2 bases and 2 bases respectively, with 6 bases between them. This CDR3 spans 13 amino acids. CDR1 is SGHTA and CDR2 is FQGNSA in the germline V gene.

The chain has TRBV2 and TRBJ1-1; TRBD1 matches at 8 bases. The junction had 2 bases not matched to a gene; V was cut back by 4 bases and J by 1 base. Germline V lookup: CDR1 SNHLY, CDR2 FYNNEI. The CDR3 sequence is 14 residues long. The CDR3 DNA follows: TGTGCCAGCAGTGTGGACAGGGCGAACACTGAAGCTTTCTTT. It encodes CASSVDRANTEAFF. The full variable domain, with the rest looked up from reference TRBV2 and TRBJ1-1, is EPEVTQTPSHQVTQMGQEVILRCVPISNHLYFYWYRQILGQKVEFLVSFYNNEISEKSEIFDDQFSVERPDGSNFTLKIRSTKLEDSAMYFCASSVDRANTEAFFGQGTRLTVV.

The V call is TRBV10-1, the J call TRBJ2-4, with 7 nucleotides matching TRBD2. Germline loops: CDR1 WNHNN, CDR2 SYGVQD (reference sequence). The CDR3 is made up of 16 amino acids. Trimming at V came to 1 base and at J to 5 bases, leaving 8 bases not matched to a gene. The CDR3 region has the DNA TGCGCCAGCAGTGAGTTCGGGGGGATCAGTGAAAACATTCAGTACTTC. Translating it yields CASSEFGGISENIQYF.

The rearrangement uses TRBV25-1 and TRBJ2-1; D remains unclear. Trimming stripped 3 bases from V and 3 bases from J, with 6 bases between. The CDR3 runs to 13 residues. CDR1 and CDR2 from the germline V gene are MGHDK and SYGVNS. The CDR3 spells CASSDAGYNEQFF. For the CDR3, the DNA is TGTGCCAGCAGTGACGCAGGCTACAATGAGCAGTTCTTC.

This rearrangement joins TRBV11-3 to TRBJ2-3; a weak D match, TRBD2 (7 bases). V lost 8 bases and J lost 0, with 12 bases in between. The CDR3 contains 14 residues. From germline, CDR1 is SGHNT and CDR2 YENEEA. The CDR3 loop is CASSRGGSTDTQYF. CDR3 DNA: TGTGCCAGCTCTAGGGGGGGGAGCACAGATACGCAGTATTTT.

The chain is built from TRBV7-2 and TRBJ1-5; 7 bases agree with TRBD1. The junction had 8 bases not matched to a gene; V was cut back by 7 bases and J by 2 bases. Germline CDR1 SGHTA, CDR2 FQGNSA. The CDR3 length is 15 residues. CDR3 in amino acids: CASNLQGTGNQPQHF. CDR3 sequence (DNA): TGTGCCAGCAACCTACAGGGGACGGGCAATCAGCCCCAGCATTTT.

CDR3: CSATRGAAFF. CDR3 nucleotide sequence: TGCAGTGCTACCAGGGGCGCAGCTTTCTTT. The V gene is TRBV20-1, the J gene TRBJ1-1, with a weak D call TRBD1 (6 bases). V shed 4 bases and J shed 10 bases, with 10 bases lying between them. This CDR3 contains 10 residues. CDR1 is DFQATT and CDR2 is SNEGSKA in the germline V gene (reference sequence).

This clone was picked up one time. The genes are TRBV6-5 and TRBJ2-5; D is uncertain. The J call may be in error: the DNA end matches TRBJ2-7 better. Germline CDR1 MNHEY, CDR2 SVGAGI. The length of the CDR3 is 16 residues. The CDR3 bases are TGTGCCAGCAGTTCTGGGCCCCCGGTGTTAACCTACGAGCAGTACTTC. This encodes CASSSGPPVLTYEQYF.

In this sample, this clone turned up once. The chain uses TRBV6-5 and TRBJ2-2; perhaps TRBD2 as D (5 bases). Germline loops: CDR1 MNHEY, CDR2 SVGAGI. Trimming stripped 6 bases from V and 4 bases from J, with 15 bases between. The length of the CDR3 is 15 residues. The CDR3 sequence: CASSPGLVPTGELFF. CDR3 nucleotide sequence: TGTGCCAGCAGCCCCGGACTCGTTCCCACCGGGGAGCTGTTTTTT.

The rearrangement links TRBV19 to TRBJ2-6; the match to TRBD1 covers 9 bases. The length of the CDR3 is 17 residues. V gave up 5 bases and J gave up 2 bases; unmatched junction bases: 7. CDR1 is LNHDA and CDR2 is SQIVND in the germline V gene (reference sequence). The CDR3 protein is CASSVGQGMTGANVLTF. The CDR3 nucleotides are TGTGCCAGTAGTGTCGGACAGGGGATGACTGGGGCCAACGTCCTGACTTTC.

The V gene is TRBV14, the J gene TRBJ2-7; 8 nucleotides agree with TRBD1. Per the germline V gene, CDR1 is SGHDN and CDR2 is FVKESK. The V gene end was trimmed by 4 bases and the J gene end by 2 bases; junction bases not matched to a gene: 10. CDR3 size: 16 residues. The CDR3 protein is CASSLRRQGTAYEQYF. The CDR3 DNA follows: TGTGCCAGCAGCCTCCGCCGACAGGGGACGGCCTACGAGCAGTACTTC.